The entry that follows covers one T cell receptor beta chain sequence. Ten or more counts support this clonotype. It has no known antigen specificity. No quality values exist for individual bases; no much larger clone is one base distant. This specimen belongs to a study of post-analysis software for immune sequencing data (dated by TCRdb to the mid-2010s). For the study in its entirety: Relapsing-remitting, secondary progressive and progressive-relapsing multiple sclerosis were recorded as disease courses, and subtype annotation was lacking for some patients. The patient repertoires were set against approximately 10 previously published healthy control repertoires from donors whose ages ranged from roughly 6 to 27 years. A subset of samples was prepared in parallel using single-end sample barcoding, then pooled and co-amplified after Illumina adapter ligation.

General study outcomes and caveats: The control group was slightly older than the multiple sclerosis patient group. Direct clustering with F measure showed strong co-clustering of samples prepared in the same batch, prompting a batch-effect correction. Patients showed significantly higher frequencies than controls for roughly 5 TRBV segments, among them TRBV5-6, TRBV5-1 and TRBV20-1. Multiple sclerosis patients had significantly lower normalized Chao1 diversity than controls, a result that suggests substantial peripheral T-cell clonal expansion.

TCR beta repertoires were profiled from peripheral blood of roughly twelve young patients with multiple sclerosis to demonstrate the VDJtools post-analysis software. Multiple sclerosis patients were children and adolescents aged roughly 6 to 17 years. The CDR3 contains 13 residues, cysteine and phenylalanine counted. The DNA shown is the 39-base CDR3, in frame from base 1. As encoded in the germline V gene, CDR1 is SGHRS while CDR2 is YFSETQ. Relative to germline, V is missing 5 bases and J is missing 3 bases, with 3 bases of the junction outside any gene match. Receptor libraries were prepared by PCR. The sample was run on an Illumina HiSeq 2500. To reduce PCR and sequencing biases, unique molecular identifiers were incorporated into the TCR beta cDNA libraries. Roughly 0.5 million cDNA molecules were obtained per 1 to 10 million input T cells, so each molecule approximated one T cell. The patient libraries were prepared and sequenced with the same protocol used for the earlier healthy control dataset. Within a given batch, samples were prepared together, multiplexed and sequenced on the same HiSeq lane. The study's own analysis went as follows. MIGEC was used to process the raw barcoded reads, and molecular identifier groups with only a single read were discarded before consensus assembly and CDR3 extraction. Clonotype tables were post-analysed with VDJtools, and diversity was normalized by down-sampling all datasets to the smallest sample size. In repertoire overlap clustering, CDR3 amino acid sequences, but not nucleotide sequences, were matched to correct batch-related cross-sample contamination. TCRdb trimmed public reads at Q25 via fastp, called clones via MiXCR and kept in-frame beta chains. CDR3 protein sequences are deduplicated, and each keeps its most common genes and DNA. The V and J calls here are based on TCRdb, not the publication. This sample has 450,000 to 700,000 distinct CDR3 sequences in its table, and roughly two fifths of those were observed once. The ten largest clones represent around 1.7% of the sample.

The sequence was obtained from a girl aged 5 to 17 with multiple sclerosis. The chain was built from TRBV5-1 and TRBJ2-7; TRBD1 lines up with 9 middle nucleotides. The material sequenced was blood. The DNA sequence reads TGCGCCAGCAGTTCGACAGGGGGCTACGAGCAGTACTTC. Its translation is CASSSTGGYEQYF.